One sample yielded the 25 T cell receptor beta chains listed below, sequenced in a study of PD-L1 blockade in urothelial cancer. Profiled with immunoSEQ multiplex PCR; TCRdb holds only in-frame clones, not every one. The table has some 84,000 clones, roughly 87% seen once. The input for sequencing was PBMCs, taken around atezolizumab (anti-PD-L1) treatment. The receptors derive from a woman between 65 and 79 years old with urothelial cancer.

The DNA of the CDR3 is TGTGCCAGCAGCCAAGAAGGGGCCCGGGCTTTCTTT. This codes for CASSQEGARAFF. The V and J genes are TRBV4-2 and TRBJ1-1; possible D gene TRBD1, 5 bases. Germline V gives CDR1 LGHNA, CDR2 YNFKEQ. The CDR3 is 12 residues long. The germline V and J ends were trimmed by 0 bases and 11 bases, with 10 bases remaining between them.

The chain has TRBV29-1 and TRBJ1-1; D is ambiguous. Germline CDR1 SQVTM, CDR2 ANQGSEA. This CDR3 has 13 amino acids. Trimming took off 2 bases at V and 11 bases at J, with 18 bases between the two ends. This CDR3 reads CSVEPEETLMAFF. The CDR3 coding sequence is TGCAGCGTTGAACCGGAGGAGACGCTAATGGCTTTCTTT.

This clone has just a few counts. The gene calls are TRBV11-2 and TRBJ2-1, with 7 nucleotides matching TRBD1. With V trimmed by 2 bases and J by 0 bases, 7 bases remained unmatched. CDR3 length equals 17 residues. Germline CDR1 and CDR2: SGHAT and FQNNGV. The CDR3 region has the DNA TGTGCCAGCAGCTTACCACCGACAGGGCCCTCCTACAATGAGCAGTTCTTC. Amino acids: CASSLPPTGPSYNEQFF.

The rearrangement joins TRBV19 to TRBJ1-5; D gene uncertain. Germline V gene sequence: CDR1 LNHDA, CDR2 SQIVND (reference sequence). The V end lost 1 base, the J end lost 3 bases, and 10 bases lay between the germline ends. This CDR3 is built from 15 residues. CDR3 coding DNA: TGTGCCAGTAGTATAGTCGAGGGAAACAATCAGCCCCAGCATTTT. It specifies CASSIVEGNNQPQHF.

V usage is TRBV2 and J usage is TRBJ2-5; 9 bases align to TRBD2. J lost 6 bases, V lost 4 bases, and 6 bases had no gene match. Looked up from germline, CDR1 is SNHLY and CDR2 is FYNNEI. The CDR3 length is 14 residues. The CDR3 bases are TGTGCCAGCAGTGTCAGCGGGGGGTCGCAGACCCAGTACTTC. Its protein is CASSVSGGSQTQYF.

The rearrangement links TRBV10-1 to TRBJ2-7; D gene uncertain. This CDR3 comprises 15 residues. Per germline, CDR1 WNHNN and CDR2 SYGVQD (reference sequence). Trimming shortened V by 5 bases and J by 3 bases, and 17 bases separated the two germline ends. CDR3 sequence: CASSRGRSSNYEQYF. CDR3 DNA: TGCGCCAGCAGTCGAGGAAGATCCTCTAACTACGAGCAGTACTTC.

The gene calls are TRBV4-2 and TRBJ1-6; 7 bases are shared with TRBD1. Germline V gives CDR1 LGHNA, CDR2 YNFKEQ. CDR3 length: 16 residues. Trimming at V came to 4 bases and at J to 7 bases, leaving 10 bases not matched to a gene. The CDR3 nucleotides read TGTGCCAGCAGCCCCCGGACCGGGACAGAGAATTCACCCCTCCACTTT. Translating it yields CASSPRTGTENSPLHF.

The chain is built from TRBV4-1 and TRBJ2-7; TRBD1 agrees at 11 bases. The CDR3 has 15 amino acids. Trimming removed 1 base from V and 2 bases from J; junction bases left unmatched: 1. From germline, CDR1 is MGHRA and CDR2 YSYEKL. CDR3 sequence reads: CASSQGTGGTYEQYF. CDR3 nucleotide sequence: TGCGCCAGCAGCCAAGGGACAGGGGGCACCTACGAGCAGTACTTC.

This chain links TRBV28 with TRBJ1-5, with 8 bases that match TRBD1. The germline V gene encodes CDR1 MDHEN and CDR2 SYDVKM. The V and J ends lost 3 bases and 0 bases, in that order; junction bases with no gene match: 10. CDR3 length: 18 residues. In DNA form, the CDR3 reads TGTGCCAGCAGTTTGGGTGGGGCAGGGGGCGTTAGCAATCAGCCCCAGCATTTT. It yields the protein CASSLGGAGGVSNQPQHF.

V gene TRBV19 combines with J gene TRBJ2-1, with no clear D. Germline V lookup: CDR1 LNHDA, CDR2 SQIVND (reference sequence). This CDR3 spans 14 amino acids. The germline V and J ends were trimmed by 1 base and 0 bases, with 4 bases remaining between them. CDR3 DNA: TGTGCCAGTAGTATAGCTAGCTCCTACAATGAGCAGTTCTTC. As protein: CASSIASSYNEQFF.

This clone was detected only a few times. The chain links TRBV6-6 to TRBJ1-5; TRBD1 aligns across 7 bases. The CDR3 runs 13 residues. Trimming took 7 bases from V and 6 from J; bases not matched to a gene: 6. Germline V gene sequence: CDR1 MNHNY, CDR2 SVGAGI (reference sequence). CDR3 amino acids: CASTLGQFQPQHF. The CDR3 bases are TGTGCCAGCACCTTGGGACAGTTTCAGCCCCAGCATTTT.

The rearrangement links TRBV5-1 to TRBJ1-1; TRBD1 agrees at 9 bases. Germline V gene data show CDR1 as SGHRS and CDR2 as YFSETQ. The V gene end was trimmed by 4 bases and the J gene end by 1 base; junction bases not matched to a gene: 5. CDR3 size: 15 residues. The CDR3 sequence is CASSPGTGSNTEAFF. CDR3 DNA: TGCGCCAGCAGCCCCGGGACAGGGTCGAACACTGAAGCTTTCTTT.

The gene calls are TRBV6-1 and TRBJ1-2; TRBD1 might be the D (6 bases). Germline V gives CDR1 MNHNS, CDR2 SASEGT. The CDR3 contains 14 residues. Trimming took off 9 bases at V and 5 bases at J, with 19 bases between the two ends. The CDR3 bases are TGTGCCAGTTTTTTTGCAGGGGAGGGTTATGGCTACACCTTC. Residues: CASFFAGEGYGYTF.

This chain joins TRBV2 and TRBJ1-4; possible D gene TRBD1, 6 bases. CDR1 is SNHLY and CDR2 is FYNNEI in the germline V gene. The germline V and J ends were trimmed by 3 bases and 2 bases, with 13 bases remaining between them. This CDR3 has 16 amino acids. The CDR3 DNA follows: TGTGCCAGCAGTGAGCGGGGGACACATACTAATGAAAAACTGTTTTTT. Translating gives CASSERGTHTNEKLFF.

This chain uses TRBV15 with TRBJ2-1; no clear D. This CDR3 is built from 15 residues. The V and J ends lost 3 bases and 4 bases respectively, with 13 bases between them. Germline CDR1 LNHNV, CDR2 YYDKDF (reference sequence). The CDR3 nucleotides read TGTGCCACCAGCAGGTCTAGAGCCCCATACAATGAGCAGTTCTTC. This gives the protein CATSRSRAPYNEQFF.

The rearrangement joins TRBV7-9 to TRBJ2-7; no clear D. CDR3 size: 14 residues. Germline CDR1 and CDR2: SEHNR and FQNEAQ (reference sequence). V gave up 1 base and J gave up 1 base, with 8 bases separating them. CDR3 nucleotides: TGTGCCAGCAGCTTAGGAGCTGAGTCCTACGAGCAGTACTTC. This sequence encodes CASSLGAESYEQYF.

V gene TRBV20-1 combines with J gene TRBJ2-7, with D hard to call. Trimming took off 1 base at V and 6 bases at J, with 7 bases between the two ends. Germline CDR1 reads DFQATT; CDR2 reads SNEGSKA (reference sequence). The CDR3 runs 11 residues. The DNA of the CDR3 is TGCAGTGCTAGAGGATTAGTCGAGCAGTACTTC. Amino acids: CSARGLVEQYF.

This chain joins TRBV7-9 and TRBJ1-2; no clear D. The V end was cut by 1 base, the J end by 4 bases, with 10 bases between. The CDR3 extends over 14 amino acids. Germline V gene sequence: CDR1 SEHNR, CDR2 FQNEAQ (reference sequence). CDR3 coding DNA: TGTGCCAGCAGCTTAGGGGCAGCCCCCTATGGCTACACCTTC. Its protein is CASSLGAAPYGYTF. The full variable domain, completed using reference TRBV7-9 and TRBJ1-2, is DTGVSQNPRHKITKRGQNVTFRCDPISEHNRLYWYRQTLGQGPEFLTYFQNEAQLEKSRLLSDRFSAERPKGSFSTLEIQRTEQGDSAMYLCASSLGAAPYGYTFGSGTRLTVV.

V gene TRBV19 combines with J gene TRBJ1-2; 8 bases fit TRBD1. This CDR3 is built from 15 residues. After removal of 3 bases from V and 6 bases from J, the junction contained 9 bases not matched to a gene. Germline CDR1 reads LNHDA; CDR2 reads SQIVND (reference sequence). For the CDR3, the DNA is TGTGCCAGTAGTATCCTGCGGACAGGGACCGATGGCTACACCTTC. The encoded protein is CASSILRTGTDGYTF.

Here the CDR3 reads CASSLVQGDTQYF. For the CDR3, the DNA is TGTGCCAGTAGCCTGGTACAGGGTGATACGCAGTATTTT. The V gene is TRBV19, the J gene TRBJ2-3; perhaps TRBD1 as D (6 bases). The CDR3 is 13 residues long. Germline-derived CDR1 and CDR2 are LNHDA and SQIVND (reference sequence). Deletions cut 6 bases from V and 6 bases from J, with 13 bases between.

V usage is TRBV6-5 and J usage is TRBJ2-7; TRBD2 is a possible D gene (5 bases). The germline CDR1 and CDR2 sequences are MNHEY and SVGAGI. There are 15 residues in the CDR3. V dropped 5 bases and J dropped 7 bases, with 21 bases sitting between them. In nucleotides, the CDR3 is TGTGCCAGCAGTACTCCGGGATCCGCCGTGGGTGAGCAGTACTTC. This encodes CASSTPGSAVGEQYF.

The rearrangement uses TRBV9 and TRBJ2-5; 8 nucleotides agree with TRBD2. CDR1 and CDR2 (germline): SGDLS, YYNGEE. The J segment lost 5 bases and the V segment lost 2 bases, leaving 11 bases of the junction unmatched. This CDR3 region has 16 residues. In nucleotides, the CDR3 is TGTGCCAGCAGCGTGGGGTTAGCGGGATCTTGGGAGACCCAGTACTTC. As protein: CASSVGLAGSWETQYF.

The genes are TRBV2 and TRBJ1-2, with TRBD1 matching 10 bases. Looked up from germline, CDR1 is SNHLY and CDR2 is FYNNEI. V lost 6 bases, J lost 4 bases, and 11 bases stayed unmatched. The CDR3 is 16 residues long. CDR3 nucleotide sequence: TGTGCCAGCAGCAAACCCCGGGACAGGGGAAGCTATGGCTACACCTTC. This codes for CASSKPRDRGSYGYTF.

This clone appeared a single time. The chain carries TRBV9 and TRBJ1-1; 7 nucleotides match TRBD1. The germline V gene has CDR1 SGDLS and CDR2 YYNGEE. CDR3 length equals 15 residues. Trimming removed 3 bases from V and 2 bases from J; junction bases left unmatched: 7. The CDR3 spells CASSAVQGRNTEAFF. The CDR3 bases are TGTGCCAGCAGCGCAGTACAGGGGCGCAACACTGAAGCTTTCTTT.

The genes are TRBV2 and TRBJ2-1, with TRBD1 identical over 7 bases. CDR1 SNHLY and CDR2 FYNNEI come from the germline V gene. After removal of 4 bases from V and 3 bases from J, the junction contained 6 bases not matched to a gene. This CDR3 spans 15 amino acids. The CDR3 spells CASSGLGQNYNEQFF. For the CDR3, the DNA is TGTGCCAGCAGTGGTCTGGGACAGAACTACAATGAGCAGTTCTTC.